This section outlines one TCR beta chain sequence together with its context. Its antigen remains unknown. The sample originates from a study of T cell repertoires in cytomegalovirus infection. From the reads, TCRdb called clonotypes with MiXCR, one entry per CDR3 protein. The data contain roughly 920,000 distinct CDR3 sequences, under 40% of them seen just once; the ten biggest clones take up 13%. CDR3 length: 17 amino acids. The V gene's germline CDR1 is SGDLS and CDR2 YYNGEE. Trimming took 0 bases from V and 1 from J, leaving 16 bases between them. V is TRBV9 and J is TRBJ1-2; D not resolved. This specimen was cultured CD8+ T cells from PBMCs, taken from culture after CMV antigen stimulation. The TCR comes from a human donor in good health (CMV status not recorded). Some clones in this sample may be carry-over from other donors' samples. The CDR3 sequence: CASSVATDGKFNYGYTF. For the CDR3, the DNA is TGTGCCAGCAGCGTAGCTACCGACGGAAAGTTTAACTATGGCTACACCTTC.